This TCR beta chain was sequenced during a study of monozygotic twins with inflammatory bowel disease. TCRdb processed the 5' RACE reads again and assigns one entry to each CDR3 protein, with no DNA. The sample includes approximately 390,000 distinct CDR3 sequences. The CDR3 has 14 residues. Germline V gives CDR1 LNHNV, CDR2 YYDKDF (reference sequence). This TCR derives from a human donor with ulcerative colitis or Crohn's disease, or a healthy co-twin of an affected twin (not recorded which). This chain joins TRBV15 and TRBJ1-5. The sample was blood. The CDR3 reads CATSRYREGQPQHF.